The 20 T cell receptor beta chains reported below all come from one sample, sequenced in a study of T cell responses to AZD1222 COVID-19 vaccine. Only in-frame clones appear in the TCRdb table, and some are missing; sequencing was by immunoSEQ multiplex PCR. Here the sample spans 110,000 to 150,000 clones, 92% being singletons. The starting material was peripheral blood, obtained 28 days after the second AZD1222 dose. The receptors stem from an adult who received the AZD1222 COVID-19 vaccine.

The chain combines TRBV7-8 with TRBJ1-2; D uncertain. This CDR3 has 11 amino acids. Looked up from germline, CDR1 is SGHVS and CDR2 is FQNEAQ. V was cut by 4 bases and J by 3 bases, with 3 bases left in between. Written as DNA, the CDR3 is TGTGCCAGCAGCTCCGACTATGGCTACACCTTC. Amino acids: CASSSDYGYTF.

This chain uses TRBV6-5 with TRBJ2-1, with D possibly being TRBD2 (6 bases). CDR3 length equals 15 residues. V dropped 6 bases and J dropped 4 bases, with 16 bases sitting between them. Germline CDR1 MNHEY, CDR2 SVGAGI. The chain's CDR3 is CASRDRGIGYNEQFF. Written as DNA, the CDR3 is TGTGCCAGCAGGGACCGCGGGATTGGGTACAATGAGCAGTTCTTC.

This rearrangement joins TRBV7-2 to TRBJ1-5, with D possibly being TRBD1 (5 bases). This CDR3 contains 14 residues. Trimming pared 5 bases from V and 5 bases from J, leaving 13 bases between. Per germline, CDR1 SGHTA and CDR2 FQGNSA. CDR3 nucleotides: TGTGCCAGCAGCGAGGACGGGGGGTATCAGCCCCAGCATTTT. It is translated as CASSEDGGYQPQHF.

The chain has TRBV28 and TRBJ1-1, with 7 bases matching TRBD1. V lost 8 bases to trimming and J lost 5 bases; unmatched junction nucleotides: 17. The CDR3 runs to 16 residues. The germline CDR1 and CDR2 sequences are MDHEN and SYDVKM. This CDR3 is CASHQGQLGGLTEAFF. Written as DNA, the CDR3 is TGTGCCAGCCACCAGGGACAGCTTGGGGGGCTTACTGAAGCTTTCTTT. Variable domain in full (rest from reference TRBV28 and TRBJ1-1): DVKVTQSSRYLVKRTGEKVFLECVQDMDHENMFWYRQDPGLGLRLIYFSYDVKMKEKGDIPEGYSVSREKKERFSLILESASTNQTSMYLCASHQGQLGGLTEAFFGQGTRLTVV.

A single count supports this clone. The chain has TRBV7-9 and TRBJ1-1; no reliable D call. Trimming stripped 3 bases from V and 0 bases from J, with 2 bases between. CDR1 SEHNR and CDR2 FQNEAQ come from the germline V gene (reference sequence). The CDR3 covers 12 residues. Here the CDR3 DNA reads TGTGCCAGCAGCTTCTTGAACACTGAAGCTTTCTTT. Protein: CASSFLNTEAFF.

This clone was seen just once. Written as DNA, the CDR3 is TGCGCCAGCAGCCAAGATAGAAGGGGCCGTGGAGAGCAGTACTTC. Protein: CASSQDRRGRGEQYF. The chain is built from TRBV4-1 and TRBJ2-7, with D possibly matching TRBD1 (5 bases). Germline V gives CDR1 MGHRA, CDR2 YSYEKL. The CDR3 covers 15 residues. V lost 0 bases, J lost 7 bases, and 16 bases lay in between.

V and J are TRBV19 and TRBJ2-5; D gene unclear. CDR1 is LNHDA, CDR2 SQIVND, per germline (reference sequence). CDR3 length: 13 residues. Deletions cut 1 base from V and 1 base from J, with 4 bases between. The CDR3 region has the DNA TGTGCCAGTAGTATAGGGGTCCAAGAGACCCAGTACTTC. Translating gives CASSIGVQETQYF.

This clone was observed once. The chain links TRBV19 to TRBJ1-1, with 8 bases lining up with TRBD1. The CDR3 runs to 15 residues. Germline assignment: CDR1 LNHDA and CDR2 SQIVND (reference sequence). The trim removed 4 bases at V and 2 bases at J, leaving 6 bases unmatched. The CDR3 protein is CASSTGQGLNTEAFF. CDR3 DNA sequence: TGTGCCAGTAGTACCGGACAGGGCCTCAACACTGAAGCTTTCTTT.

The V and J genes are TRBV6-6 and TRBJ2-1; no reliable D call. Trimming stripped 6 bases from V and 2 bases from J, with 5 bases between. CDR3 size: 12 residues. CDR1 is MNHNY, CDR2 SVGAGI, per germline (reference sequence). Here the CDR3 DNA reads TGTGCCAGCAGGCACACCTACAATGAGCAGTTCTTC. Translating it yields CASRHTYNEQFF.

The chain is built from TRBV15 and TRBJ2-1, with 7 bases identical to TRBD2. V gave up 3 bases and J gave up 8 bases; unmatched junction bases: 7. Germline values: CDR1 LNHNV, CDR2 YYDKDF (reference sequence). The CDR3 has 14 residues. The CDR3 loop reads CATSRGGAGDEQFF. CDR3 DNA sequence: TGTGCCACCAGCAGGGGAGGGGCGGGGGATGAGCAGTTCTTC.

The chain is built from TRBV28 and TRBJ1-2, with D possibly being TRBD1 (6 bases). The CDR3 extends over 14 amino acids. The V gene lost 6 bases and the J gene lost 3 bases, with 14 bases spanning the gap. From germline, CDR1 is MDHEN and CDR2 SYDVKM. The CDR3, as DNA: TGTGCCAGCAGCCAACAACAGGGTTACTATGGCTACACCTTC. Translating gives CASSQQQGYYGYTF.

The chain joins TRBV28 to TRBJ2-5; perhaps TRBD2 as D (7 bases). The CDR3 covers 19 residues. Germline loops: CDR1 MDHEN, CDR2 SYDVKM. The germline V and J ends were trimmed by 5 bases and 5 bases, with 30 bases remaining between them. The chain's CDR3 is CASSPQDSLMRGSTETQYF. CDR3 bases: TGTGCCAGCAGTCCCCAGGACAGCTTGATGCGCGGGAGTACGGAGACCCAGTACTTC.

The V gene is TRBV24-1, the J gene TRBJ2-1; 7 nucleotides align to TRBD1. Trimming took 3 bases from V and 3 from J; bases not matched to a gene: 4. Germline V gives CDR1 KGHDR, CDR2 SFDVKD. The CDR3 covers 15 residues. CDR3 amino acids: CATSDRQGVYNEQFF. The CDR3 DNA is TGTGCCACCAGTGATAGGCAGGGGGTCTACAATGAGCAGTTCTTC.

The chain couples TRBV19 to TRBJ1-2; D call uncertain. V was trimmed by 2 bases and J by 0 bases, leaving 13 bases between them. Germline V gene lookup returns CDR1 LNHDA and CDR2 SQIVND (reference sequence). This CDR3 spans 16 amino acids. The DNA for the CDR3 is TGTGCCAGTAGTATACTGTCCGGTCAAGCTAACTATGGCTACACCTTC. It specifies CASSILSGQANYGYTF.

V gene TRBV7-2 combines with J gene TRBJ1-3; TRBD1 matches at 7 bases. The CDR3 has 14 amino acids. J gave up 3 bases and V 3 bases, and 2 bases lay outside the gene matches. CDR1 is SGHTA and CDR2 is FQGNSA in the germline V gene. CDR3: CASSFGQVGNTIYF. The CDR3 nucleotides read TGTGCCAGCAGCTTCGGACAGGTTGGAAACACCATATATTTT.

In regard to this clone: The junction departs from germline at one end; a sequencing error may be responsible. V is TRBV27 and J is TRBJ2-3; D perhaps matches TRBD2 (6 bases). The CDR3 loop spans 16 amino acids. Per the germline V gene, CDR1 is MNHEY and CDR2 is SMNVEV (reference sequence). CDR3 in amino acids: CASSFLRTGVTYTQYF. In nucleotides, the CDR3 is TGTGCCAGCAGTTTTTTGAGGACGGGGGTCACATATACGCAGTATTTT.

The V and J genes are TRBV30 and TRBJ2-7, with D possibly TRBD2 on 6 matching bases. This CDR3 region has 14 residues. V was shortened by 5 bases and J by 2 bases, with 16 bases between the two germline ends. Looked up from germline, CDR1 is GTSNPN and CDR2 is SVGIG (reference sequence). This CDR3 is CAWGGTSQPYEQYF. CDR3 nucleotide sequence: TGTGCCTGGGGGGGGACTTCTCAGCCCTACGAGCAGTACTTC.

This chain connects TRBV6-2 or TRBV6-3 to TRBJ2-2; no firm D call. Germline V gene lookup returns CDR1 MNHEY and CDR2 SVGEGT. The CDR3 has 12 residues. Trimming took off 6 bases at V and 6 bases at J, with 8 bases between the two ends. CDR3 coding DNA: TGTGCCAGCAGGCCTGGGGCCGGGGAGCTGTTTTTT. This sequence encodes CASRPGAGELFF.

The chain combines TRBV6-2 or TRBV6-3 with TRBJ1-5; D uncertain. The CDR3 contains 13 residues. The germline V and J ends were trimmed by 6 bases and 4 bases, with 10 bases remaining between them. The germline CDR1 and CDR2 sequences are MNHEY and SVGEGT. CDR3 region: CASSERRNQPQHF. The CDR3 bases are TGTGCCAGCAGCGAACGACGGAATCAGCCCCAGCATTTT.

This clone has only one observation. CDR3 protein: CASSVPGHGSRFYGYTF. The CDR3 coding sequence is TGTGCCAGCAGTGTCCCGGGACACGGAAGCCGGTTCTATGGCTACACCTTC. The V gene is TRBV28, the J gene TRBJ1-2; tentatively, D is TRBD1 (6 bases). Germline CDR1 and CDR2: MDHEN and SYDVKM. The CDR3 loop spans 17 amino acids. The V and J ends lost 5 bases and 4 bases respectively, with 23 bases between them.